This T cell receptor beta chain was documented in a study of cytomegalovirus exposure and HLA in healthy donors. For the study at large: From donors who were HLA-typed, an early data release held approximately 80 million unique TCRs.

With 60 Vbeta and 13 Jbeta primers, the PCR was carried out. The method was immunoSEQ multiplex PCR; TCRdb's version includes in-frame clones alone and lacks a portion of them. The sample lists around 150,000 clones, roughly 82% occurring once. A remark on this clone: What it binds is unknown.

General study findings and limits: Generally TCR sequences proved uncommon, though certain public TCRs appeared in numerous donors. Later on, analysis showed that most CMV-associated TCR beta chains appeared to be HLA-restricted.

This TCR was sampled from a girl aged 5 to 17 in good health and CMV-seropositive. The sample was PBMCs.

DNA of the CDR3: TGTGCCAGCAGTTTATACGCCGGCTCTGGGGCCAACGTCCTGACTTTC. This sequence encodes CASSLYAGSGANVLTF. This chain connects TRBV28 to TRBJ2-6; no clear D. The CDR3 sequence is 16 residues long. CDR1 and CDR2 (germline): MDHEN, SYDVKM. The ends were cut back, 1 base at V and 0 bases at J, with 7 bases in the middle.